This T cell receptor beta chain was captured by sequencing in a study of cytomegalovirus exposure and HLA in healthy donors. CDR3 length: 13 amino acids. The germline V gene encodes CDR1 KGHSH and CDR2 LQKENI. Trimming took 3 bases from V and 7 from J; bases not matched to a gene: 1. Some clones are missing from TCRdb's copy, which holds only in-frame ones; the method was immunoSEQ multiplex PCR. The sample yields 55,000 to 80,000 clones, roughly 94% seen once. Sequencing input: PBMCs. This sequence joins TRBV18 and TRBJ2-1, with 9 bases lining up with TRBD1. This TCR was recovered from a man between 18 and 29 years old in good health and CMV-seropositive. The CDR3 DNA is TGTGCCAGCTCACCGGACAGGGGTAATGAGCAGTTCTTC. Translation: CASSPDRGNEQFF.